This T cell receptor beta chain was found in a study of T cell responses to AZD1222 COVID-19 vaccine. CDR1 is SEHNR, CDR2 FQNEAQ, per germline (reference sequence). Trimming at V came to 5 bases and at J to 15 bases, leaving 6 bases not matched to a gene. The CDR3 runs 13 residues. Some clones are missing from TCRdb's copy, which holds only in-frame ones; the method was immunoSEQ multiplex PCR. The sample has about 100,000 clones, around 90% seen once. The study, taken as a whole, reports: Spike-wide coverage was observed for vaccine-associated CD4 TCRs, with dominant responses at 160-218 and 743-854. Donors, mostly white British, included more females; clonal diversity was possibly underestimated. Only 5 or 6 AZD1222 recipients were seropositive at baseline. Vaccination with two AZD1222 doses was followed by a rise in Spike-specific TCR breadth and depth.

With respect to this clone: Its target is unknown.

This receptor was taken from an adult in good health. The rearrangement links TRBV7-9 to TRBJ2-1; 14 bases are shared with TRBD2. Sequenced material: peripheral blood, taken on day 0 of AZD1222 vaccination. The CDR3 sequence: CASSLTSGRASFF. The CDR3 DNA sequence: TGTGCCAGCAGCCTGACTAGCGGGAGGGCATCGTTCTTC. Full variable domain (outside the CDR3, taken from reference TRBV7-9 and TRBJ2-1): DTGVSQNPRHKITKRGQNVTFRCDPISEHNRLYWYRQTLGQGPEFLTYFQNEAQLEKSRLLSDRFSAERPKGSFSTLEIQRTEQGDSAMYLCASSLTSGRASFFGPGTRLTVL.